This TCR beta chain emerged from a study of blood T cell repertoires in COVID-19. Recovered status applied to Cohort 3 donors who had two consecutive negative PCRs. It also applied to those with clearance or with symptom resolution. Only in-frame clones appear in the TCRdb table, and some are missing; sequencing was by immunoSEQ multiplex PCR. The repertoire consists of 150,000 to 200,000 clones, with around 80% occurring once and the leading ten covering more than 9.5%. The germline gives CDR1 SSHAT, CDR2 FNYEAQ (reference sequence). The CDR3 has 14 residues. This clone was recorded a few times. One end of the junction fails to match germline, which may point to a read error.

Source material: PBMCs or T cells enriched from blood (not recorded which). The receptor comes from a man in his forties or fifties who had recovered from COVID-19. The V call is TRBV7-7, the J call TRBJ2-5; D perhaps matches TRBD1 (7 bases). The CDR3: CASSRQGGQETQYF. CDR3 in DNA: TGTGCTAGCAGCCGTCAGGGGGGACAAGAGACCCAGTACTTC. The variable domain in full, with the rest retrieved from reference TRBV7-7 and TRBJ2-5, is GAGVSQSPRYKVTKRGQDVTLRCDPISSHATLYWYQQALGQGPEFLTYFNYEAQPDKSGLPSDRFSAERPEGSISTLTIQRTEQRDSAMYRCASSRQGGQETQYFGPGTRLLVL.